The 10 T cell receptor beta chains reported below all come from one sample, sequenced in a study of cytomegalovirus exposure and HLA in healthy donors. Primers for the PCR totalled 60 Vbeta and 13 Jbeta. Sequenced by immunoSEQ multiplex PCR; TCRdb stores in-frame clones only, minus some. There are 120,000 to 150,000 clones in the sample; 75% to 80% occur only once, and 3.5% to 4% lies in the top ten. The sequenced sample was PBMCs. These receptors all come from a man between 18 and 29 years old in good health and CMV-seronegative.

The chain links TRBV18 to TRBJ1-1; 10 bases align to TRBD1. The V gene end was trimmed by 5 bases and the J gene end by 2 bases; junction bases not matched to a gene: 11. The V gene's germline CDR1 is KGHSH and CDR2 LQKENI. CDR3 length: 17 amino acids. Written as DNA, the CDR3 is TGTGCCAGCTCAACACGACAGGGGGCCTTTAGTAACACTGAAGCTTTCTTT. Amino acid sequence: CASSTRQGAFSNTEAFF.

The chain carries TRBV5-1 and TRBJ2-7; D gene ambiguous. Germline CDR1 reads SGHRS; CDR2 reads YFSETQ. Trimming stripped 4 bases from V and 4 bases from J, with 15 bases between. This CDR3 has 14 residues. The CDR3 here is CASSPASEAYEQYF. The CDR3 nucleotides are TGCGCCAGCAGCCCTGCTTCCGAGGCGTACGAGCAGTACTTC.

The rearrangement joins TRBV4-1 to TRBJ1-2; D unresolved. Trimming took 4 bases from V and 5 from J, leaving 14 bases between them. Germline V gene sequence: CDR1 MGHRA, CDR2 YSYEKL. The CDR3 is 14 amino acids. CDR3 loop: CASSPGSSGYGYTF. The CDR3, as DNA: TGCGCCAGCAGCCCCGGGTCTAGCGGGTATGGCTACACCTTC.

The chain is built from TRBV28 and TRBJ2-7; D is ambiguous. The CDR3 is 13 amino acids. Trimming pared 6 bases from V and 3 bases from J, leaving 12 bases between. CDR1 is MDHEN and CDR2 is SYDVKM in the germline V gene. CDR3 sequence (DNA): TGTGCCAGCAGCCTAACCCTCTTCTACGAGCAGTACTTC. Translating it yields CASSLTLFYEQYF.

The V gene is TRBV5-1, the J gene TRBJ2-2; 7 nucleotides agree with TRBD1. Germline V gene sequence: CDR1 SGHRS, CDR2 YFSETQ. V was pared by 3 bases and J by 3 bases, with 5 bases of the junction left unmatched. The CDR3 totals 15 residues. The DNA of the CDR3 is TGCGCCAGCAGCTACACAGGGGACGACACCGGGGAGCTGTTTTTT. This translates into CASSYTGDDTGELFF. Using reference TRBV5-1 and TRBJ2-2 for the parts outside the CDR3, the full variable domain is KAGVTQTPRYLIKTRGQQVTLSCSPISGHRSVSWYQQTPGQGLQFLFEYFSETQRNKGNFPGRFSGRQFSNSRSEMNVSTLELGDSALYLCASSYTGDDTGELFFGEGSRLTVL.

The chain carries TRBV10-1 and TRBJ2-2, with D possibly being TRBD2 (5 bases). The CDR3 is 13 amino acids. Germline V gene data show CDR1 as WNHNN and CDR2 as SYGVQD (reference sequence). The V and J ends lost 7 bases and 4 bases respectively, with 10 bases between them. In DNA form, the CDR3 reads TGCGCCAGCATGGTAGAGGGCACCGGGGAGCTGTTTTTT. Translating it yields CASMVEGTGELFF.

The V and J genes are TRBV6-1 and TRBJ2-7; 9 nucleotides match TRBD1. V was clipped by 7 bases and J by 9 bases; unmatched bases: 10. CDR1 MNHNS and CDR2 SASEGT come from the germline V gene. This CDR3 has 13 amino acids. CDR3 region: CASKRQGVNGQYF. DNA for the CDR3: TGTGCCAGCAAAAGACAGGGGGTCAATGGGCAGTACTTC.

J is TRBJ2-7 and V is TRBV27; D is uncertain. Germline assignment: CDR1 MNHEY and CDR2 SMNVEV (reference sequence). CDR3 length equals 14 residues. Trimming left V 2 bases short and J 1 base short, with 9 bases between. This chain's CDR3 is CASSLVWPSYEQYF. Written as DNA, the CDR3 is TGTGCCAGCAGTTTAGTGTGGCCATCCTACGAGCAGTACTTC.

The chain combines TRBV11-3 with TRBJ1-1; D possibly corresponds to TRBD1 (6 bases). Germline lookup yields CDR1 SGHNT and CDR2 YENEEA. The CDR3 is 14 residues long. Trimming left V 5 bases short and J 5 bases short, with 15 bases between. The CDR3: CASSVAGVDTEAFF. CDR3 sequence (DNA): TGTGCCAGCAGCGTAGCAGGGGTTGATACTGAAGCTTTCTTT.

The rearrangement links TRBV18 to TRBJ1-2; TRBD1 matches 10 bases. J gave up 4 bases and V 3 bases, and 11 bases lay outside the gene matches. The CDR3 runs 17 residues. CDR1 is KGHSH, CDR2 LQKENI, per germline. The CDR3 bases are TGTGCCAGCTCACCGACCGCCGGGACAGGGGCGTTCTATGGCTACACCTTC. Its protein is CASSPTAGTGAFYGYTF.